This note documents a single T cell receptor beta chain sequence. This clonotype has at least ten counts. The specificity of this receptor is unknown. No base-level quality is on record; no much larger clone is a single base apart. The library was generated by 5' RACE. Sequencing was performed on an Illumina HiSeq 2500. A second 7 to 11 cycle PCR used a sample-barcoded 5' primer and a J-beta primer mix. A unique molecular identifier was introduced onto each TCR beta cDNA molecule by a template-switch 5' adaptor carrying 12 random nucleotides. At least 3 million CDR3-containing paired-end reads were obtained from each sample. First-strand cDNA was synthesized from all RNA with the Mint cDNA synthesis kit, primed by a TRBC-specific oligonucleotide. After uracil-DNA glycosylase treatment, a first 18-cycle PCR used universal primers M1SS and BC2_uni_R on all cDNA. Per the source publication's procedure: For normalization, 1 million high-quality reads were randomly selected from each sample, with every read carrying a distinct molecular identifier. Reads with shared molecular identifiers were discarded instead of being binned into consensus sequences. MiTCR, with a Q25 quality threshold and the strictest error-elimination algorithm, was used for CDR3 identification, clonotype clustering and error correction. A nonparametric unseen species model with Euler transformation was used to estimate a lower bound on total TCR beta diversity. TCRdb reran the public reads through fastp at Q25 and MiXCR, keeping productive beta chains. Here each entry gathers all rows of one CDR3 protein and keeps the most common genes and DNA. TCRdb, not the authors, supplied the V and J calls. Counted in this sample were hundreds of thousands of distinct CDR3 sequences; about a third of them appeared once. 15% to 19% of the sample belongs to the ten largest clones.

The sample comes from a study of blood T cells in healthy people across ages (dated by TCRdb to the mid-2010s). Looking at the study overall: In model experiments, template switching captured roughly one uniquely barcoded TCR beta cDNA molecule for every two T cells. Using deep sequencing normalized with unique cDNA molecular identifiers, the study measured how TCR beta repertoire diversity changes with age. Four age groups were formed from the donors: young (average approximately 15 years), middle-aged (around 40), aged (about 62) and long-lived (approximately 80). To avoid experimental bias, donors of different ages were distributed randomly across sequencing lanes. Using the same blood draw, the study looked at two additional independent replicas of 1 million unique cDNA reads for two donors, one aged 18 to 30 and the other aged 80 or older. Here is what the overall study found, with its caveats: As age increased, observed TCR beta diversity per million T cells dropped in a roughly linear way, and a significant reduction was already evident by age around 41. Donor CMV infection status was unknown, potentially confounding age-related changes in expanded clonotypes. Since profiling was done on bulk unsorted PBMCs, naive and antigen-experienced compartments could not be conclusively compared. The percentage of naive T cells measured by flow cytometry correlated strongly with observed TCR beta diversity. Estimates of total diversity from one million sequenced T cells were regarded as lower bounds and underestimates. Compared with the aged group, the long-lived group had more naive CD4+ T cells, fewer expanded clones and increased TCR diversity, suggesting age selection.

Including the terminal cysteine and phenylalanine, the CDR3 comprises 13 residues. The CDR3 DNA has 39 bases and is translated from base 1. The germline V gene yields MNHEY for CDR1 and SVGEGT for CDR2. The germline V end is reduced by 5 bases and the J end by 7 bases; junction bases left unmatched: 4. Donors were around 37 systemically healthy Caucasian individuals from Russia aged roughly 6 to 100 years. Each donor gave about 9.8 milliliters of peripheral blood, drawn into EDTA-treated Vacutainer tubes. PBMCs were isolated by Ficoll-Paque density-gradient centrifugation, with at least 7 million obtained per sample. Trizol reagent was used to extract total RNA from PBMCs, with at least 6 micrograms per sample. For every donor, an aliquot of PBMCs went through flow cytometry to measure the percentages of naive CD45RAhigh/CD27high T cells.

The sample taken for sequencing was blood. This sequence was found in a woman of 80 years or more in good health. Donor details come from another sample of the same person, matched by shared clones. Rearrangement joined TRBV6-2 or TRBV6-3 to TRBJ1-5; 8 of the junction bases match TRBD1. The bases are TGTGCCAGCAGTGACAGGGGAAGGCAGCCCCAGCATTTT. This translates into CASSDRGRQPQHF.